The 15 T cell receptor beta chains below were found in one sample sequenced in a study of regulatory dendritic cells for organ transplantation. These receptors' antigens are unknown. Sequencing used immunoSEQ multiplex PCR; TCRdb keeps in-frame clones, though not all of them. The data contain about 12,000 clones, nearly 90% of them singletons. Allogeneic regulatory or mature dendritic cells were co-cultured for 5 days with CFSE-labeled sorted T cells at 1:10. Sequenced sample: naive CD8+ T cells from blood cultured with regulatory dendritic cells. Regarding subset: CD45RA+ naive T cells. These TCRs come from a human donor in good health.

The chain uses TRBV7-3 and TRBJ2-7, with a possible D match to TRBD1 (6 bases). The V and J ends lost 2 bases and 2 bases respectively, with 10 bases between them. This CDR3 spans 14 amino acids. CDR1 and CDR2 from the germline V gene are SGHTA and FQGTGA. The CDR3 coding sequence is TGTGCCAGCAGCTTACGCCAGGGGACCTACGAGCAGTACTTC. Its protein is CASSLRQGTYEQYF.

CDR3 nucleotides: TGCGCCAGCAGCCAAACGGGGCATGAGCAGTTCTTC. It yields the protein CASSQTGHEQFF. The chain recombines TRBV4-3 with TRBJ2-1; TRBD1 or TRBD2 may be the D gene (5 bases each). From germline, CDR1 is LGHNA and CDR2 YSLEER. Trimming cost V 2 bases and J 8 bases, with 7 bases left between them. The CDR3 sequence is 12 residues long.

The rearrangement links TRBV7-9 to TRBJ2-7; the D is unclear. This CDR3 region has 16 residues. The germline CDR1 and CDR2 sequences are SEHNR and FQNEAQ (reference sequence). V lost 5 bases, J lost 4 bases, and 21 bases lay in between. DNA for the CDR3: TGTGCCAGCAGCCCAATGGACGGGCGGAGAGATTACGAGCAGTACTTC. Translated: CASSPMDGRRDYEQYF.

This rearrangement joins TRBV2 to TRBJ1-5; D remains ambiguous. This CDR3 is built from 15 residues. Germline values: CDR1 SNHLY, CDR2 FYNNEI. The germline V and J ends were trimmed by 0 bases and 7 bases, with 13 bases remaining between them. CDR3 protein: CASSEAPGGRQPQHF. The CDR3 DNA follows: TGTGCCAGCAGTGAAGCGCCCGGCGGGAGACAGCCCCAGCATTTT.

The chain links TRBV27 to TRBJ2-4; 13 bases match TRBD2. CDR3 length: 17 residues. From germline, CDR1 is MNHEY and CDR2 SMNVEV (reference sequence). The V gene end was trimmed by 8 bases and the J gene end by 0 bases; junction bases not matched to a gene: 7. The CDR3 here is CASRLAGGAVAKNIQYF. DNA of the CDR3: TGTGCCAGCCGACTAGCGGGGGGAGCCGTAGCCAAAAACATTCAGTACTTC.

The chain has TRBV13 and TRBJ2-1, with unresolved D. The CDR3 runs 11 residues. CDR1 PRHDT and CDR2 FYEKMQ come from the germline V gene (reference sequence). V was clipped by 3 bases and J by 9 bases, with 6 bases between them. Here the CDR3 reads CASSFFSEQFF. The DNA of the CDR3 is TGTGCCAGCAGCTTTTTCTCTGAGCAGTTCTTC.

V is TRBV7-9 and J is TRBJ2-2; TRBD2 agrees at 8 bases. The V gene's germline CDR1 is SEHNR and CDR2 FQNEAQ (reference sequence). Unmatched junction bases numbered 11, after V lost 5 bases and J lost 3 bases. CDR3 length: 17 residues. CDR3 protein: CASSAGGQRGYTGELFF. The CDR3 DNA reads as TGTGCCAGCAGCGCCGGGGGGCAGCGGGGGTACACCGGGGAGCTGTTTTTT.

The gene calls are TRBV4-3 and TRBJ2-7, with a weak D call TRBD2 (6 bases). Trimming shortened V by 1 base and J by 5 bases, and 18 bases separated the two germline ends. This CDR3 has 16 amino acids. Looked up from germline, CDR1 is LGHNA and CDR2 is YSLEER. CDR3 residues: CASSQGLGHRGNEQYF. CDR3 in DNA: TGCGCCAGCAGCCAAGGTCTAGGACACCGCGGGAACGAGCAGTACTTC.

The rearrangement uses TRBV7-9 and TRBJ2-7; 10 nucleotides match TRBD1. The germline CDR1 and CDR2 sequences are SEHNR and FQNEAQ (reference sequence). Trimming removed 5 bases from V and 0 bases from J; junction bases left unmatched: 7. The CDR3 spans 16 residues. The CDR3 coding sequence is TGTGCCAGCAGCCCCGGGACAGGGGTCTTCTCCTACGAGCAGTACTTC. Amino acids: CASSPGTGVFSYEQYF.

In DNA form, the CDR3 reads TGTGCCAGTAGTCCCTTAGCGGGAGGGGCAGATACGCAGTATTTT. Protein: CASSPLAGGADTQYF. V usage is TRBV19 and J usage is TRBJ2-3, with 11 nucleotides matching TRBD2. The CDR3 is 15 amino acids. Germline trimming cut 5 bases from V and 4 bases from J; bases unmatched to any gene: 5. Germline CDR1 reads LNHDA; CDR2 reads SQIVND (reference sequence).

This clone was recorded once. The chain has TRBV28 and TRBJ2-3; a possible D gene is TRBD1 (6 bases). This CDR3 is built from 11 residues. The V gene lost 8 bases and the J gene lost 9 bases, with 12 bases spanning the gap. Germline CDR1 and CDR2: MDHEN and SYDVKM. The CDR3 region is CASGTQGTQYF. The DNA for the CDR3 is TGTGCCAGCGGAACACAGGGAACGCAGTATTTT.

The rearrangement uses TRBV29-1 and TRBJ1-1; 10 positions agree with TRBD1. J was trimmed by 0 bases and V by 6 bases; bases with no gene match: 7. CDR1 and CDR2 from the germline V gene are SQVTM and ANQGSEA. This CDR3 region has 15 residues. CDR3 sequence reads: CSVVSDRGLNTEAFF. In DNA, the CDR3 is TGCAGCGTAGTCTCGGACAGGGGGTTGAACACTGAAGCTTTCTTT.

V usage is TRBV7-3 and J usage is TRBJ1-2; D may be TRBD1 (5 bases). V was clipped by 0 bases and J by 6 bases, with 8 bases between them. The length of the CDR3 is 13 residues. Germline V gene lookup returns CDR1 SGHTA and CDR2 FQGTGA. The CDR3: CASSLTGADGYTF. The CDR3, as DNA: TGTGCCAGCAGCTTAACAGGGGCGGATGGCTACACCTTC.

This chain joins TRBV19 and TRBJ1-4; D is undetermined. Germline V gene lookup returns CDR1 LNHDA and CDR2 SQIVND (reference sequence). CDR3 size: 10 residues. Trimming removed 10 bases at V and 10 bases at J, with 10 bases between. The CDR3 sequence is CATREGKLFF. In nucleotides, the CDR3 is TGTGCCACCCGGGAGGGAAAACTGTTTTTT.

J is TRBJ1-2 and V is TRBV11-2; D gene unclear. In germline, CDR1 is SGHAT, CDR2 FQNNGV. V dropped 1 base and J dropped 2 bases, with 8 bases sitting between them. The CDR3 runs 14 residues. CDR3 in amino acids: CASSLAVENYGYTF. The CDR3 coding sequence is TGTGCCAGCAGCTTAGCTGTGGAAAACTATGGCTACACCTTC.